The clone carrying this T cell receptor beta chain has more than one count but fewer than ten. Antigen specificity is unknown. Quantitative 5'-RACE with molecular barcodes produced the TCR beta libraries. TCRdb re-called the 5' RACE reads with MiXCR, one entry per CDR3 protein. The table has 250,000 to 400,000 distinct CDR3 sequences, more than 9% seen once. The record originates from a study of CD8 T cells in ankylosing spondylitis. Findings of the study overall: Significant enrichment of disease-linked clones was reportedly seen in matched ankylosing spondylitis synovial fluid.

The sequenced sample consisted of blood, either unsorted or a sorted T cell fraction (not recorded which). This receptor was identified in a female donor with ankylosing spondylitis or in good health (not recorded which).

The CDR3 sequence: CASQAIIGVEQFF. In DNA form, the CDR3 reads TGTGCCAGCCAAGCTATTATAGGGGTCGAGCAGTTCTTC. The rearrangement links TRBV6-1 to TRBJ2-1; the D gene is possibly TRBD1 (5 bases). Germline V lookup: CDR1 MNHNS, CDR2 SASEGT. V gave up 8 bases and J gave up 10 bases, with 18 bases separating them. The CDR3 consists of 13 residues.